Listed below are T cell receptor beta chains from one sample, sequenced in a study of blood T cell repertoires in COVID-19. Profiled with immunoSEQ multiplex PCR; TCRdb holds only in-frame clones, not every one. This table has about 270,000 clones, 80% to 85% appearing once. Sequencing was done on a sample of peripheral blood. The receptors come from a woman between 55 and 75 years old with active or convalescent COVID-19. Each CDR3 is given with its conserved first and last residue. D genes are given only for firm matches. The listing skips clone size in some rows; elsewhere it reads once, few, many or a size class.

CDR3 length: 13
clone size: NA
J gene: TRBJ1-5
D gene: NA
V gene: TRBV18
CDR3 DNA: TGTGCCAGCTCAAACCACGGTAATCAGCCCCAGCATTTT
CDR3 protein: CASSNHGNQPQHF

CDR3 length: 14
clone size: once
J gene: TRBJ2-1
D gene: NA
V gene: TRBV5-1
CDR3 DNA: TGCGCCAGCAGCTCGGGGGGCACCTACAATGAGCAGTTCTTC
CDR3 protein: CASSSGGTYNEQFF

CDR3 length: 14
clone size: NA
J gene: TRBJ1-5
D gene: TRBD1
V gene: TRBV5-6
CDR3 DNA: TGTGCCAGCAGCTGGGGACAGGCAGATCAGCCCCAGCATTTT
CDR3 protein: CASSWGQADQPQHF

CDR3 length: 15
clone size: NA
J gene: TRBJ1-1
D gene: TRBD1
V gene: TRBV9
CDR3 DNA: TGTGCCAGCAGCGAGGGACAGGGAGCGAACACTGAAGCTTTCTTT
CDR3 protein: CASSEGQGANTEAFF

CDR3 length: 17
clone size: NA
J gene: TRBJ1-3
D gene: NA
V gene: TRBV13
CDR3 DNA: TGTGCCAGCAGCCGAACCTTAGCCACAGGTTCTGGAAACACCATATATTTT
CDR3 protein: CASSRTLATGSGNTIYF

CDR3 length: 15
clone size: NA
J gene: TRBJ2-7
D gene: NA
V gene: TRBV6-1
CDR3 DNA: TGTGCCAGCAGTGAAGACCCGGGGGGCCTGGACGAGCAGTACTTC
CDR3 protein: CASSEDPGGLDEQYF

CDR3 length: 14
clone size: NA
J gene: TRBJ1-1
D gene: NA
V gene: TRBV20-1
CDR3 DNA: TGCAGTGCGAGTTCCTGGCTCATGAACACTGAAGCTTTCTTT
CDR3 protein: CSASSWLMNTEAFF

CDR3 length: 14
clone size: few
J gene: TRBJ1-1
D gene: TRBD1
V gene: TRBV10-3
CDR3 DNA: TGTGCCATCAGTGAAGGGACAGTGAACACTGAAGCTTTCTTT
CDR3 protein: CAISEGTVNTEAFF

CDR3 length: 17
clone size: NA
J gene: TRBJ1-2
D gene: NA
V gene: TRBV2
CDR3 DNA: TGTGCCAGCAGTGAGGGGCCCCCAGGGAGGGGAGCTCAGGGCTACACCTTC
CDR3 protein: CASSEGPPGRGAQGYTF

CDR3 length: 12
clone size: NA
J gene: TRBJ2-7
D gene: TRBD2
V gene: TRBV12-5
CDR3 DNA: TGTGCTAGTCGGCGGGAGTCCTACGAGCAGTACTTC
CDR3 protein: CASRRESYEQYF

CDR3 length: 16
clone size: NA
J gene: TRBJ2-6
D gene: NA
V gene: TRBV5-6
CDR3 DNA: TGTGCCAGCAGCTTTTCCCCGCAGGGCGGGGCCAACGTCCTGACTTTC
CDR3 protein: CASSFSPQGGANVLTF

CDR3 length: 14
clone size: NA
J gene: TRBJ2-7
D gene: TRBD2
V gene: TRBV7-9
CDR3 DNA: TGTGCCAGCAGCTTGAAGAGCGGGGGGTACGAGCAGTACTTC
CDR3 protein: CASSLKSGGYEQYF

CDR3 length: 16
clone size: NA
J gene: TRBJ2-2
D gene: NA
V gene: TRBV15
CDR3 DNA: TGTGCCACCAGCAGAGATCTACAGCCGAACACCGGGGAGCTGTTTTTT
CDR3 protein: CATSRDLQPNTGELFF

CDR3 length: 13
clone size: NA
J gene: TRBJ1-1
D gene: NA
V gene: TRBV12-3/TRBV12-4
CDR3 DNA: TGTGCCAGCAGTTTGAACGGGTACACTGAAGCTTTCTTT
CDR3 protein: CASSLNGYTEAFF

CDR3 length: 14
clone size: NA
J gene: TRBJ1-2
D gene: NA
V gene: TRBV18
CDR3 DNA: TGTGCCAGCTCTTCGGGGGTGGCCTCCTATGGCTACACCTTC
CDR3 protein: CASSSGVASYGYTF

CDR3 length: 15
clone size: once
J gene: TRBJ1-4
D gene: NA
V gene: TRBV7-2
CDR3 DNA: TGTGCCAGCAGCACCCTCACCCTGGAGGGTGAAAAACTGTTTTTT
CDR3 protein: CASSTLTLEGEKLFF

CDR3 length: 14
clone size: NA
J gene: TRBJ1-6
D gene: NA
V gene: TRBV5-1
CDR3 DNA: TGCGCCAGCAGCGCAACAGATCTAAATTCACCCCTCCACTTT
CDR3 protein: CASSATDLNSPLHF

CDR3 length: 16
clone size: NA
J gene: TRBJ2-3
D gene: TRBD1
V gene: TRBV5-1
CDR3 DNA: TGCGCCAGCAGCTTGGACGGACAGGGTGGGACAGATACGCAGTATTTT
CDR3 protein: CASSLDGQGGTDTQYF

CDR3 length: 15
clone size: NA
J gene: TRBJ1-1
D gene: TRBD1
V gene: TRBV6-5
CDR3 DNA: TGTGCCAGCAGTTCCCGGGACAGGGGTTACCCTGAAGCTTTCTTT
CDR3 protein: CASSSRDRGYPEAFF

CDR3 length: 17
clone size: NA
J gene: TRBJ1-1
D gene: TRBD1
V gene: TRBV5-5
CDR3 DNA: TGTGCCAGCAGCCCTCTCAGGACAGGGGTGTTGAACACTGAAGCTTTCTTT
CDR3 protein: CASSPLRTGVLNTEAFF

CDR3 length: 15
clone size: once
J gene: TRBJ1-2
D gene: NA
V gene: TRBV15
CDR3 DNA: TGTGCCACCAGCAGGGTACAGGATCCCCACTATGGCTACACCTTC
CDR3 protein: CATSRVQDPHYGYTF

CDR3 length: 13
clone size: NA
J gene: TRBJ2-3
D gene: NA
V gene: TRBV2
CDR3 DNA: TGTGCCAGTGGCGGGGGCATCACAGATACGCAGTATTTT
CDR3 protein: CASGGGITDTQYF

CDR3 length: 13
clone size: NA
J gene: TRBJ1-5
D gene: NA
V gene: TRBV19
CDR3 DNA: TGTGCCAGTAGTATATACATCAATCAGCCCCAGCATTTT
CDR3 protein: CASSIYINQPQHF

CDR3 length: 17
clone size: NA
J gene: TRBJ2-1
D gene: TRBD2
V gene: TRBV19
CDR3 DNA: TGTGCCAGTAGTATACCTTCTCTAGCGGGCTCCTACAATGAGCAGTTCTTC
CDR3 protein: CASSIPSLAGSYNEQFF

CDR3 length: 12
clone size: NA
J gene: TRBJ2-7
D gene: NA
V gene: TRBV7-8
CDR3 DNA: TGTGCCAGCAGCCCGAGCTCCTACGAGCAGTACTTC
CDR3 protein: CASSPSSYEQYF

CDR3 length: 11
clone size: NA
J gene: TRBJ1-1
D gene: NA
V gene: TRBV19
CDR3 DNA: TGTGCCGCAGGGATCGGCACTGAAGCTTTCTTT
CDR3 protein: CAAGIGTEAFF

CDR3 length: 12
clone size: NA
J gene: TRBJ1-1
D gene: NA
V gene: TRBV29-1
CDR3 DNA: TGCAGCCTCAGGGGAGCGAACACTGAAGCTTTCTTT
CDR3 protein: CSLRGANTEAFF

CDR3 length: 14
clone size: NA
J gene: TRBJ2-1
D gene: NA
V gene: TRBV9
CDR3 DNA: TGTGCCAGTAATCCGGGAAATTTGAACAATGAGCAGTTCTTC
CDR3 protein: CASNPGNLNNEQFF

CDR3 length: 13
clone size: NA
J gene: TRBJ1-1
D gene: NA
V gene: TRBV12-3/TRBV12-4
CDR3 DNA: TGTGCCAGCAGGCCAGGTTCATCCACTGAAGCTTTCTTT
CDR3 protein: CASRPGSSTEAFF

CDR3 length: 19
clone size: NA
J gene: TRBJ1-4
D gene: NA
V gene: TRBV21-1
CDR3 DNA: TGTGCCAGCAGCAAAAAAGGGGTGACACCGGGTCTCGAAGTCGAAAAACTGTTTTTT
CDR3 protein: CASSKKGVTPGLEVEKLFF

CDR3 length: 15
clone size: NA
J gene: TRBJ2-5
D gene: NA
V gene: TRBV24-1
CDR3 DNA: TGTGCCACCAGTGATTTGAGGGGGGGCCAAGAGACCCAGTACTTC
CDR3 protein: CATSDLRGGQETQYF

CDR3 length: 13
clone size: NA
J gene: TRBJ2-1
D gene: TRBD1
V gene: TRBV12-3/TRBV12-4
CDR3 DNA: TGTGCCAGCAGTTTCGGACAGGGCGATGAGCAGTTCTTC
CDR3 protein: CASSFGQGDEQFF

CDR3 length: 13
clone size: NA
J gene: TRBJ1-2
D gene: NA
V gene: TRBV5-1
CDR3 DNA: TGCGCCAGCAGCTTGGATTCGAGCTATGGCTACACCTTC
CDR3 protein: CASSLDSSYGYTF

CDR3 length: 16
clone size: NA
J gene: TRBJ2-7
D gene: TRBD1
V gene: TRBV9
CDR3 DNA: TGTGCCAGCAGCCCGACCCCGGGACAGGGAGGGGCCGAGCAGTACTTC
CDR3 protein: CASSPTPGQGGAEQYF

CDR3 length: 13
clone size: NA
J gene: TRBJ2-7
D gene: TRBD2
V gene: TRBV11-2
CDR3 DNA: TGTGCCAGCACCATAGCGGGGCCCTACGAGCAGTACTTC
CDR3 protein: CASTIAGPYEQYF

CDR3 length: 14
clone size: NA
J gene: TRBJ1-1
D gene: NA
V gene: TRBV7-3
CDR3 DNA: TGTGCCAGCAGCTTAGGATCCCCAGGGGCAGAAGCTTTCTTT
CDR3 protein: CASSLGSPGAEAFF

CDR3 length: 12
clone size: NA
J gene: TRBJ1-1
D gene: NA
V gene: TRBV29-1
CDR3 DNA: TGCAGCGTTGCAGGTTTGAACACTGAAGCTTTCTTT
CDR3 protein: CSVAGLNTEAFF

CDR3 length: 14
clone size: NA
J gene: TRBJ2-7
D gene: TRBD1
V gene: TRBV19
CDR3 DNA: TGTGCCAGTAACCAACAGGGGGCGAAGAGCGAGCAGTACTTC
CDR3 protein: CASNQQGAKSEQYF

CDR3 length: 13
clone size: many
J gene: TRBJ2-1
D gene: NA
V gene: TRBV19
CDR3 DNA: TGTGCCAGTAGTATGATACAGGGACGTGAGCAGTTCTTC
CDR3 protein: CASSMIQGREQFF

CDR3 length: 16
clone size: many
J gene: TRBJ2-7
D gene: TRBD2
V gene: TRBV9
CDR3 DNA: TGTGCCAGCAGCAATTCTCCGCGGGGGGGCGTCTACGAGCAGTACTTC
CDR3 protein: CASSNSPRGGVYEQYF

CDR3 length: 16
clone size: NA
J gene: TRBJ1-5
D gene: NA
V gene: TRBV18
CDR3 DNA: TGTGCCAGCTCACCAGTTCATGGCTCCCTGAATCAGCCCCAGCATTTT
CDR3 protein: CASSPVHGSLNQPQHF

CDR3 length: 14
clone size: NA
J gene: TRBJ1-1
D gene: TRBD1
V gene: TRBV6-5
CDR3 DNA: TGTGCCAGCAGTTGGGGACAGATCAACACTGAAGCTTTCTTT
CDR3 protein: CASSWGQINTEAFF

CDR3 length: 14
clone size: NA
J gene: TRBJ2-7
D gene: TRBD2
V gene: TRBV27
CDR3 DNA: TGTGCCAGCGCGACAGCGGGGGGAACCTACGAGCAGTACTTC
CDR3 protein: CASATAGGTYEQYF

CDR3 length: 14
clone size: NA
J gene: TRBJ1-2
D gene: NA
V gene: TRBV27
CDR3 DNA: TGTGCCAGCAGTTCATCGACAGGAAACTATGGCTACACCTTC
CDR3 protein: CASSSSTGNYGYTF

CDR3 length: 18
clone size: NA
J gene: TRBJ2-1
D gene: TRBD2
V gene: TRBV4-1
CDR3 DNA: TGCGCCAGCAGCCAAGTTAGCGGGGGGGTCTTATTGAGTAATGAGCAGTTCTTC
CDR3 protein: CASSQVSGGVLLSNEQFF

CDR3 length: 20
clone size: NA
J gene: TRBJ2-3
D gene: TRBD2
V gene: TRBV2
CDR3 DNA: TGTGCCAGCAGTGACACGGGACTAGCGGGGGGGATCCCTAGCACAGATACGCAGTATTTT
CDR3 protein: CASSDTGLAGGIPSTDTQYF

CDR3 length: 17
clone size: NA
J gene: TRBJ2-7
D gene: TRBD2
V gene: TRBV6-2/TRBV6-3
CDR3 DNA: TGTGCCAGCAGTTGGGGGACTAGCGGGCAGATGGCCTACGAGCAGTACTTC
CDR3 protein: CASSWGTSGQMAYEQYF

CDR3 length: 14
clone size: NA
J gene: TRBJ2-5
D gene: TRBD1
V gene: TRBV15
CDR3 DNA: TGTGCCACCAGCAGACAGGGGGCTTTCGAGACCCAGTACTTC
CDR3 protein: CATSRQGAFETQYF

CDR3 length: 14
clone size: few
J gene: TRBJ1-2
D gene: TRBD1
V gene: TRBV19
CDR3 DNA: TGTGCCAGTAGTTCCTGGACAGGGGTAGATGGCTACACCTTC
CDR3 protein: CASSSWTGVDGYTF

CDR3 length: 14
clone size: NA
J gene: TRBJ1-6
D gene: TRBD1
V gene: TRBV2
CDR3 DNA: TGTGCCAGCAGCCAGACAGGGGGCGATTCACCCCTCCACTTT
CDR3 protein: CASSQTGGDSPLHF

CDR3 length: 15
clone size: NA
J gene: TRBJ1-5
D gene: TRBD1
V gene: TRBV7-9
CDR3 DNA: TGTGCCAGCAGCAGGACAGGGTCGTACGGTCAGCCCCAGCATTTT
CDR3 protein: CASSRTGSYGQPQHF

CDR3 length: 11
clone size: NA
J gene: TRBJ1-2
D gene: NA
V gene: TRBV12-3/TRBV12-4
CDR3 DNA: TGTGCCAGCCGCGCGCTCTATGGCTACACCTTC
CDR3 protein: CASRALYGYTF

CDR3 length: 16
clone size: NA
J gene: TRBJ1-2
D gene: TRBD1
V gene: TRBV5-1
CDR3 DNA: TGCGCCAGCAGCCCGACGCGGGACAGGAATAACTATGGCTACACCTTC
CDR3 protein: CASSPTRDRNNYGYTF

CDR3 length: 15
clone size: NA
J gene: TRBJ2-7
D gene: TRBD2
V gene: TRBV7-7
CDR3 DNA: TGTGCCAGCAGCTTACAAAGCGGGGGGGCCTACGAGCAGTACTTC
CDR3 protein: CASSLQSGGAYEQYF

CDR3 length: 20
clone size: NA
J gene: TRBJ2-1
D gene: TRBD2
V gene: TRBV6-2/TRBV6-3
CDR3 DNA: TGTGCCAGCAGTTACTCCTTACTAGCGGGGGGCCGTAGCTCCTACAATGAGCAGTTCTTC
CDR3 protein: CASSYSLLAGGRSSYNEQFF